What follows are 4 T cell receptor beta chains derived from one specimen sequenced in a study of OX40 agonist ivuxolimab in advanced cancers. Here immunoSEQ multiplex PCR was the method, and the copy in TCRdb shows in-frame clones only, minus some. The table records fewer than 100,000 clones, 70% to 90% of them present only once. This sample comprised CD4+ or CD8+ T cells sorted from blood, obtained in a trial of the OX40 agonist ivuxolimab. All receptors come from an adult with an advanced solid tumor such as melanoma, head and neck, liver or kidney cancer.

The chain is built from TRBV10-3 and TRBJ2-3, with D possibly being TRBD2 (5 bases). In germline, CDR1 is ENHRY, CDR2 SYGVKD. The ends were cut back, 3 bases at V and 0 bases at J, with 19 bases in the middle. The CDR3 is 18 amino acids. CDR3 in DNA: TGTGCCATCAGTGACGGGCAGGAGGCCTTTTTTAGCACAGATACGCAGTATTTT. Its translation is CAISDGQEAFFSTDTQYF.

The V call is TRBV29-1, the J call TRBJ2-7; either TRBD1 or TRBD2 may fit D (6 bases each). The CDR3 length is 15 residues. The germline V gene encodes CDR1 SQVTM and CDR2 ANQGSEA. V was trimmed by 5 bases and J by 5 bases, leaving 22 bases between them. CDR3 sequence reads: CSVSGTTDGGNEQYF. CDR3 coding DNA: TGCAGCGTTTCCGGGACAACTGACGGAGGGAACGAGCAGTACTTC.

This rearrangement joins TRBV4-2 to TRBJ1-1, with 7 bases lining up with TRBD1. The V and J ends lost 0 bases and 7 bases, in that order; junction bases with no gene match: 11. Per germline, CDR1 LGHNA and CDR2 YNFKEQ. The CDR3 contains 16 residues. CDR3 in amino acids: CASSQDIGGQMIEAFF. The CDR3 DNA reads TGTGCCAGCAGCCAAGATATAGGGGGACAGATGATTGAAGCTTTCTTT.

The chain uses TRBV27 and TRBJ2-5; 8 nucleotides align to TRBD1. V shed 7 bases and J 5 bases; nucleotides not matched to a gene: 12. The germline V gene has CDR1 MNHEY and CDR2 SMNVEV (reference sequence). This CDR3 has 15 amino acids. CDR3 protein: CASTPTGVNGETQYF. CDR3 nucleotide sequence: TGTGCCAGCACCCCGACAGGGGTAAACGGGGAGACCCAGTACTTC.